These 5 T cell receptor beta chains originate from one sample sequenced in a study of blood T cell repertoires in COVID-19 (dated by TCRdb to the early 2020s). Libraries were built with the immunoSEQ multiplex PCR assay. Drawn from immuneACCESS, this table holds only the in-frame rearrangements with V and J called that TCRdb kept. Clones are partly lost; checked studies trace under half to an unresolved V gene and leave the rest unexplained. The sample yields 97,000 or so clones; approximately 82% were counted once. The ten biggest clones cover 10% of the sample. The sample consisted of peripheral blood. All receptors come from a man in his 70s with acute or convalescent COVID-19.

V usage is TRBV7-9 and J usage is TRBJ2-5; the match to TRBD1 covers 7 bases. Germline V lookup: CDR1 SEHNR, CDR2 FQNEAQ (reference sequence). V lost 2 bases and J lost 4; bases outside the gene matches: 7. The CDR3 spans 15 residues. CDR3 in amino acids: CASSLNGHRGETQYF. CDR3 DNA: TGTGCCAGCAGCTTAAACGGGCACAGGGGAGAGACCCAGTACTTC.

The chain has TRBV24-1 and TRBJ1-1, with 8 nucleotides matching TRBD1. Germline V gene lookup returns CDR1 KGHDR and CDR2 SFDVKD. Trimming took 7 bases from V and 6 from J; bases not matched to a gene: 12. The CDR3 length is 15 residues. The CDR3: CATSGGRGPISEAFF. CDR3 DNA sequence: TGTGCCACCAGCGGGGGCAGGGGGCCGATTTCTGAAGCTTTCTTT.

The chain's CDR3 is CASSQDKTGGFSGANVLTF. CDR3 in DNA: TGCGCCAGCAGCCAAGATAAGACAGGGGGTTTCTCCGGGGCCAACGTCCTGACTTTC. This sequence joins TRBV4-3 and TRBJ2-6; 9 bases are shared with TRBD1. Germline V gene sequence: CDR1 LGHNA, CDR2 YSLEER. The CDR3 has 19 amino acids. Trimming at V came to 0 bases and at J to 4 bases, leaving 10 bases not matched to a gene.

About this clone itself: This sample includes further DNA sequences coding for the same CDR3. V is TRBV11-3 and J is TRBJ2-7; D uncertain. CDR3 length: 11 residues. V was shortened by 3 bases and J by 5 bases, with 5 bases between the two germline ends. Per the germline V gene, CDR1 is SGHNT and CDR2 is YENEEA. CDR3 nucleotides: TGTGCCAGCAGCTTTGGAGACGAGCAGTACTTC. Translating gives CASSFGDEQYF.

V usage is TRBV27 and J usage is TRBJ2-1; the match to TRBD2 covers 7 bases. The CDR3 runs 16 residues. The germline gives CDR1 MNHEY, CDR2 SMNVEV (reference sequence). Trimming took 3 bases from V and 4 from J; bases not matched to a gene: 9. CDR3 sequence (DNA): TGTGCCAGCAGTTTTGGGGGGGTAAAACTTTACAATGAGCAGTTCTTC. Translating it yields CASSFGGVKLYNEQFF.